These 8 T cell receptor beta chains originate from one sample sequenced in a study of OX40 agonist ivuxolimab in advanced cancers. Here immunoSEQ multiplex PCR was the method, and the copy in TCRdb shows in-frame clones only, minus some. The sample lists 75,000 to 90,000 clones, roughly nine tenths seen once, with roughly 10% in the top ten. Sequenced here: CD4+ or CD8+ T cells sorted from blood, sampled in a trial of the OX40 agonist ivuxolimab. These receptors came from an adult with an advanced solid tumor such as melanoma, head and neck, liver or kidney cancer.

This clone was seen ten or more times. The chain employs TRBV18 and TRBJ2-7; TRBD1 agrees at 12 bases. CDR1 and CDR2 (germline): KGHSH, LQKENI. V gave up 6 bases and J gave up 7 bases; unmatched junction bases: 13. The CDR3 runs to 16 residues. CDR3 in DNA: TGTGCCAGCTCTGTTACCCCCGGGACAGGGGGCGGGGAGCAGTACTTC. Translation gives CASSVTPGTGGGEQYF.

The V and J genes are TRBV5-1 and TRBJ2-1; D uncertain. The CDR3 consists of 16 residues. The V end lost 5 bases, the J end lost 2 bases, and 17 bases lay between the germline ends. Germline V gives CDR1 SGHRS, CDR2 YFSETQ. CDR3 bases: TGCGCCAGCAGATATATTCTACGGTCCGCCTACAATGAGCAGTTCTTC. It translates to CASRYILRSAYNEQFF.

The chain combines TRBV5-6 with TRBJ2-7, with a tentative D call TRBD2 (5 bases). Germline CDR1 reads SGHDT; CDR2 reads YYEEEE. The CDR3 has 12 amino acids. V was pared by 0 bases and J by 4 bases, with 5 bases between. The CDR3 loop reads CASSLGGYEQYF. The CDR3 DNA sequence: TGTGCCAGCAGCTTGGGAGGGTACGAGCAGTACTTC.

The rearrangement uses TRBV7-6 and TRBJ2-6; 9 bases align to TRBD1. The CDR3 sequence is 17 residues long. The trim removed 5 bases at V and 4 bases at J, leaving 9 bases unmatched. The germline gives CDR1 SGHVS, CDR2 FNYEAQ. CDR3 amino acids: CASSEKQGAAGANVLTF. The CDR3 coding sequence is TGTGCCAGCAGCGAAAAACAGGGGGCGGCGGGGGCCAACGTCCTGACTTTC.

J is TRBJ2-1 and V is TRBV19; no definite D call. CDR1 LNHDA and CDR2 SQIVND come from the germline V gene (reference sequence). Trimming shortened V by 3 bases and J by 3 bases, and 9 bases separated the two germline ends. CDR3 length: 14 amino acids. The DNA of the CDR3 is TGTGCCAGTAGTATTGTTCCCGGCTACAATGAGCAGTTCTTC. This sequence encodes CASSIVPGYNEQFF.

This chain's CDR3 is CASSLVSRQETQYF. CDR3 DNA: TGTGCCAGCAGCTTAGTGTCTAGACAAGAGACCCAGTACTTC. The chain couples TRBV11-2 to TRBJ2-5, with D unresolved. Trimming removed 1 base at V and 2 bases at J, with 8 bases between. The CDR3 runs to 14 residues. CDR1 and CDR2 (germline): SGHAT, FQNNGV.

This rearrangement joins TRBV9 to TRBJ1-2; the D gene is possibly TRBD1 (5 bases). V lost 3 bases to trimming and J lost 4 bases, with 19 bases between them. The CDR3 contains 16 residues. Germline V CDR1 and CDR2: SGDLS, YYNGEE. As DNA, the CDR3 is TGTGCCAGCAGCGGTTCCTCGAAGGCTGGGACCTATGGCTACACCTTC. Protein sequence: CASSGSSKAGTYGYTF.

The gene calls are TRBV7-9 and TRBJ1-4; 8 bases map to TRBD1. V gave up 5 bases and J gave up 3 bases; unmatched junction bases: 2. This CDR3 contains 14 residues. Germline lookup yields CDR1 SEHNR and CDR2 FQNEAQ (reference sequence). In nucleotides, the CDR3 is TGTGCCAGCAGCCAACAGGGGGCTAATGAAAAACTGTTTTTT. Protein sequence: CASSQQGANEKLFF. Drawing the rest from reference TRBV7-9 and TRBJ1-4, the complete variable domain is DTGVSQNPRHKITKRGQNVTFRCDPISEHNRLYWYRQTLGQGPEFLTYFQNEAQLEKSRLLSDRFSAERPKGSFSTLEIQRTEQGDSAMYLCASSQQGANEKLFFGSGTQLSVL.